This T cell receptor beta chain came from a study of beta chain features in type 1 diabetes. Germline lookup yields CDR1 SGHTA and CDR2 FQGTGA. V lost 1 base and J lost 1, with 10 bases in between. The length of the CDR3 is 15 residues. Each of the sorted populations had a purity greater than 95%. Investigators reverse transcribed all isolated RNA, so they sequenced expressed TCRB transcripts. Samples of naive, central memory and regulatory T cells yielded a mean of about 3.5 million reads. The method was immunoSEQ multiplex PCR; TCRdb's version includes in-frame clones alone and lacks a portion of them. Altogether around 240,000 clones are present, roughly 9.6% being singletons, with the ten largest covering 0.03% to 0.04%.

The receptor's source is a woman younger than 30 in good health. This sequence joins TRBV7-3 and TRBJ2-5; a weak D match, TRBD2 (7 bases). Sequenced material: naive CD4+ T cells from blood. CDR3 bases: TGTGCCAGCAGCTTAAGGCGGGGGCCCCAAGAGACCCAGTACTTC. This gives the protein CASSLRRGPQETQYF.